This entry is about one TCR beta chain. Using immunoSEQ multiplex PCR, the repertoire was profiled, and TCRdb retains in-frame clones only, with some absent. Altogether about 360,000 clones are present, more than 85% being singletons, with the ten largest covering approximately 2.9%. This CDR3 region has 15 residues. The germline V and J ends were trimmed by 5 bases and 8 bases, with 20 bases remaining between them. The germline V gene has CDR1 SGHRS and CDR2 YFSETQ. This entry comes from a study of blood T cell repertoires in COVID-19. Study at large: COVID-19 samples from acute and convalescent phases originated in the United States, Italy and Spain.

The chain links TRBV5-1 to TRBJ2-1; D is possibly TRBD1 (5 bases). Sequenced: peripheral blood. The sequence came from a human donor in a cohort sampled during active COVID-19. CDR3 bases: TGCGCCAGCAGGGGGCTGGGTTCTAGTTCCCATGAGCAGTTCTTC. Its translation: CASRGLGSSSHEQFF.